This T cell receptor (beta chain) was retrieved from a study of T-cell reconstitution after alpha-beta-depleted transplantation in children (TCRdb year 2016). Looking at the study overall: The study quantitatively tracked T-cell immune reconstitution after TCRalphabeta/CD19-depleted allogeneic hematopoietic cell transplantation in children using TCR repertoire profiling.

The CDR3 covers 14 residues, taking in both the cysteine and the phenylalanine. Only the CDR3 part of the read is kept: 42 bases, read in frame from the first base. Cut back by 6 bases and 4 bases, the V and J ends lie 12 bases apart. Libraries were constructed by PCR. This sample was sequenced with an Illumina HiSeq 2500. Molecular barcoding was employed in the preparation of TCR libraries, with unique molecular identifiers being used to normalize TCRbeta repertoire quantification. TCRdb handled the public reads itself, with Q25 trimming in fastp and clone calling in MiXCR, and kept productive beta chains. Each entry is one CDR3 protein sequence, shown with its most common DNA and genes. This sample has under 450,000 distinct CDR3 sequences in its table, and about an eighth of those were observed once. About 4.5% of the sample belongs to the ten largest clones. As concerns this clonotype: Its cognate antigen has yet to be identified. Per-nucleotide qualities are absent, and no much larger clonotype sits a single base away.

This receptor was identified in a human donor who donated a stem cell graft to a child with Fanconi anemia. Sequencing was performed on PBMCs, taken from the stem cell graft. In this chain, TRBV12-3 or TRBV12-4 is recombined with TRBJ2-2; the D gene cannot be named for sure. The nucleotide sequence is TGTGCCAGCAGCCCCTCTGGGTTCACCGGGGAGCTGTTTTTT. The translation is CASSPSGFTGELFF.